This TCR beta chain was recovered during a study of shared clonotypes between healthy human individuals. Study-wide results and caveats: A small donor pool kept down the genetic and exposure-history diversity that was represented.

About this clone itself: Its antigen is still unknown.

Libraries were prepared by immunoSEQ multiplex PCR; TCRdb keeps only in-frame clonotypes and omits some of them. The sample includes about 2 million clones, over 85% of them seen just once. Naive CD8 cells were CD45RO-negative, positively selected for CCR7, excluding terminally differentiated effector memory CD45RA+ cells. The germline CDR1 and CDR2 sequences are SEHNR and FQNEAQ (reference sequence). V gave up 5 bases and J gave up 8 bases; unmatched junction bases: 12. This CDR3 region has 16 residues. The V call is TRBV7-9, the J call TRBJ2-2; 9 bases fit TRBD1. This clonotype was sampled from a man in his late teens or twenties in good health. Material for sequencing was naive CD8+ T cells sorted from blood. Here the CDR3 reads CASSTPGQGELGELFF. DNA for the CDR3: TGTGCCAGCAGCACTCCGGGACAGGGAGAACTTGGGGAGCTGTTTTTT.